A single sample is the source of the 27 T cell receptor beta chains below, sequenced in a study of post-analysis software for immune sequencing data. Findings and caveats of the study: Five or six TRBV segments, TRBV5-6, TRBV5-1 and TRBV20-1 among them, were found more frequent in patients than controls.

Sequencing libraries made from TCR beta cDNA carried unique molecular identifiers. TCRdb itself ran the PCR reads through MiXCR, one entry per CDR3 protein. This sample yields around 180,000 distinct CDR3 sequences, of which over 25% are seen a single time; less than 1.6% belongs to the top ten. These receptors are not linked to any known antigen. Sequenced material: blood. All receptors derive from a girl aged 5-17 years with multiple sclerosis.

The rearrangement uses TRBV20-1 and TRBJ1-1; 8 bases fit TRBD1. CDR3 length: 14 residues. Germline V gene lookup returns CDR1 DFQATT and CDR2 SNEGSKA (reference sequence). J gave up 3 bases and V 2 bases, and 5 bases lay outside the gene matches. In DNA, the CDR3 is TGCAGTGCTAGACGGAGGGACAGGTACACTGAAGCTTTCTTT. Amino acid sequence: CSARRRDRYTEAFF.

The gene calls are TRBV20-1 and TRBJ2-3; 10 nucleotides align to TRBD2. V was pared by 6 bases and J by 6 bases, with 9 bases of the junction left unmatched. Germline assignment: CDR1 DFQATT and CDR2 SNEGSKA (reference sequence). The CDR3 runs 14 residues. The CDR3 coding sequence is TGCAGTGCAAAACTAGCGGGAATACAGGATACGCAGTATTTT. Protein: CSAKLAGIQDTQYF.

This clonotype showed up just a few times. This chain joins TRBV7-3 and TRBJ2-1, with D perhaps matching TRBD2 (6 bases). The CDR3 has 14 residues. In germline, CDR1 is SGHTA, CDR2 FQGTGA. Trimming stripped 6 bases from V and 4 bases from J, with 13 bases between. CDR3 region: CASSSDGGYNEQFF. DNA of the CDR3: TGTGCCAGCAGTTCAGACGGAGGGTACAATGAGCAGTTCTTC.

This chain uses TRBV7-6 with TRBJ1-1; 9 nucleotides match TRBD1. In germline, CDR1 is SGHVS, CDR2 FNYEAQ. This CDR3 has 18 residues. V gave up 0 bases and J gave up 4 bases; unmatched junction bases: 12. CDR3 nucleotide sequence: TGTGCCAGCAGCTTAGCGCTCCGGGACAGGGAGGCGAGCACTGAAGCTTTCTTT. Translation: CASSLALRDREASTEAFF.

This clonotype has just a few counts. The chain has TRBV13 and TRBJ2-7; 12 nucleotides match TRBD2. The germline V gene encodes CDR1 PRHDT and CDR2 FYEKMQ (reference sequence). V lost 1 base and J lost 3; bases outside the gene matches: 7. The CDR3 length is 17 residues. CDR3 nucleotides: TGTGCCAGCAGCTTAGCCCCTTGGACTAGCGGGATCTACGAGCAGTACTTC. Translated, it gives CASSLAPWTSGIYEQYF.

The DNA for the CDR3 is TGTGCCAGCAGCCTTTGGGCTAGCGGAAACAATGAGCAGTACTTC. It codes for CASSLWASGNNEQYF. The rearrangement links TRBV7-2 to TRBJ2-5, with 7 bases matching TRBD2. Germline V lookup: CDR1 SGHTA, CDR2 FQGNSA. The CDR3 totals 15 residues. J was trimmed by 11 bases and V by 5 bases; bases with no gene match: 17.

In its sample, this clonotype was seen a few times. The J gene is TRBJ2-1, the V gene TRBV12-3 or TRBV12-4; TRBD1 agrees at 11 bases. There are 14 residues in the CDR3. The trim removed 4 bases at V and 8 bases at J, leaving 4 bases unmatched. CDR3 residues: CASSSRDRGDEQFF. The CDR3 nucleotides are TGTGCCAGCAGTTCCCGGGACAGGGGGGATGAGCAGTTCTTC.

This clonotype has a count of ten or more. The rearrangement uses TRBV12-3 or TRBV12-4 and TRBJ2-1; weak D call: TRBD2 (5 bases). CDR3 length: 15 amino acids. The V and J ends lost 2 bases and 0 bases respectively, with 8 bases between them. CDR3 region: CASSLSGISYNEQFF. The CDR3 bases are TGTGCCAGCAGTTTAAGCGGAATCTCCTACAATGAGCAGTTCTTC.

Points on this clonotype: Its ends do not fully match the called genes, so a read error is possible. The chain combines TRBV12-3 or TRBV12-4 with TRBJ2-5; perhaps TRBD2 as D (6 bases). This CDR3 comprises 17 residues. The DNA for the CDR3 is TGTGCCAGCAGTTTAGAGACTAGAGGGGCCCACCAAGAGGCCCAGTACTTC. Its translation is CASSLETRGAHQEAQYF.

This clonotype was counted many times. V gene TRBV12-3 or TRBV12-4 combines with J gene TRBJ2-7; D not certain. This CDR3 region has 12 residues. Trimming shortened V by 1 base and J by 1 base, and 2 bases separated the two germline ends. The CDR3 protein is CASSLESYEQYF. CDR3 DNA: TGTGCCAGCAGTTTAGAGTCCTACGAGCAGTACTTC.

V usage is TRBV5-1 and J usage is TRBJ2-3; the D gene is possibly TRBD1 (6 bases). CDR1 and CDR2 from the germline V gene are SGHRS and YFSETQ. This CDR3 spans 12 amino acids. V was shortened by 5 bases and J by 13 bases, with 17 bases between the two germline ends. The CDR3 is CASSQTGLSKYF. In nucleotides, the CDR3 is TGCGCCAGCAGTCAGACAGGCCTGTCTAAGTATTTT.

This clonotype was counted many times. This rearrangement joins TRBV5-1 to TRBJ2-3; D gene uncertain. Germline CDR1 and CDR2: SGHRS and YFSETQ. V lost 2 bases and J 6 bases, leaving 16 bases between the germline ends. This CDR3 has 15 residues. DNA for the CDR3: TGCGCCAGCAGCTTTTTGCCGGACCAGGCCGATACGCAGTATTTT. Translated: CASSFLPDQADTQYF.

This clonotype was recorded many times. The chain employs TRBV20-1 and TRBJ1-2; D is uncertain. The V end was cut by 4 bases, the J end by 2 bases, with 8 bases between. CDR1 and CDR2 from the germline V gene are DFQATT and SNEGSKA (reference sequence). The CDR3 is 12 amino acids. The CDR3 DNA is TGCAGTGCTACATCCGAGAACTATGGCTACACCTTC. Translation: CSATSENYGYTF.

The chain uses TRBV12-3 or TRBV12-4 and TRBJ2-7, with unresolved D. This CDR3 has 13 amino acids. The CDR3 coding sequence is TGTGCGGTTAGTCGGGCAAGGGATCGCGAGCAGTACTTC. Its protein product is CAVSRARDREQYF.

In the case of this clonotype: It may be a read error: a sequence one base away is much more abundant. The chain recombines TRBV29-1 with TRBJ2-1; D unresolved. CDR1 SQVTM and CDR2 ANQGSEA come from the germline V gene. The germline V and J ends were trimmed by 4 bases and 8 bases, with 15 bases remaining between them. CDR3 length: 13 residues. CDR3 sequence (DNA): TGCAGCGTTGGTTCCAGTGGGTATGATGAGCAGTTCTTC. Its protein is CSVGSSGYDEQFF.

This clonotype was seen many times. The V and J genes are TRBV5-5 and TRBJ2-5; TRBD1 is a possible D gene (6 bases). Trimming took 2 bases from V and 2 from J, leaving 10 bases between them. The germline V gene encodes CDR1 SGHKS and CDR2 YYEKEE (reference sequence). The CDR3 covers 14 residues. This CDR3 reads CASSFRGTQETQYF. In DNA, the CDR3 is TGTGCCAGCAGCTTTAGAGGGACACAAGAGACCCAGTACTTC. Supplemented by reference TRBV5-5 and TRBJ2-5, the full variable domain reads DAGVTQSPTHLIKTRGQQVTLRCSPISGHKSVSWYQQVLGQGPQFIFQYYEKEERGRGNFPDRFSARQFPNYSSELNVNALLLGDSALYLCASSFRGTQETQYFGPGTRLLVL.

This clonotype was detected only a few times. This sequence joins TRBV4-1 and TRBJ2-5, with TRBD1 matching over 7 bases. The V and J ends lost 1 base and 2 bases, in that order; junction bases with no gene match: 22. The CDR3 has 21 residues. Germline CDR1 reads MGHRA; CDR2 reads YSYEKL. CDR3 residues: CASSQGGLLVFDRALQETQYF. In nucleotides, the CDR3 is TGCGCCAGCAGCCAAGGAGGGCTTCTAGTATTCGACAGGGCGCTTCAAGAGACCCAGTACTTC.

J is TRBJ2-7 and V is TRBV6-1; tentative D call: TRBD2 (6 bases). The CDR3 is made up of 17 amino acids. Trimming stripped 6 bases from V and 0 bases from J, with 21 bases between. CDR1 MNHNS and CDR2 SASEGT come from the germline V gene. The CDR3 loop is CASSRVGLRTSSYEQYF. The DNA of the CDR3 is TGTGCCAGCAGCCGCGTGGGACTCCGAACGAGCTCCTACGAGCAGTACTTC.

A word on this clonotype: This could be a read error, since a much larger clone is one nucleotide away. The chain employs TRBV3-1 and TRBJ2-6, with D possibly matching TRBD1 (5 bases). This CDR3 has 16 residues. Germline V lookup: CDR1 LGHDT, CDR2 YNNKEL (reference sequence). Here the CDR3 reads CASSPYRPSGANVPTF. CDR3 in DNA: TGTGCCAGCAGCCCCTACAGGCCCTCTGGGGCCAACGTCCCGACTTTC. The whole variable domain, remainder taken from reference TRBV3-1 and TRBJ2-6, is DTAVSQTPKYLVTQMGNDKSIKCEQNLGHDTMYWYKQDSKKFLKIMFSYNNKELIINETVPNRFSPKSPDKAHLNLHINSLELGDSAVYFCASSPYRPSGANVPTFGAGSRLTVL.

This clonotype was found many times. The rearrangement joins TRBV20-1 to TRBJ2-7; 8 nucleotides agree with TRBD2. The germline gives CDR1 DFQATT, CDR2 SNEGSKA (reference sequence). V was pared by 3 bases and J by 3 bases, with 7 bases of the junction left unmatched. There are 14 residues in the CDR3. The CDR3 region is CSASSTGGFYEQYF. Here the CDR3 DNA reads TGCAGTGCTAGTTCGACGGGAGGGTTCTACGAGCAGTACTTC.

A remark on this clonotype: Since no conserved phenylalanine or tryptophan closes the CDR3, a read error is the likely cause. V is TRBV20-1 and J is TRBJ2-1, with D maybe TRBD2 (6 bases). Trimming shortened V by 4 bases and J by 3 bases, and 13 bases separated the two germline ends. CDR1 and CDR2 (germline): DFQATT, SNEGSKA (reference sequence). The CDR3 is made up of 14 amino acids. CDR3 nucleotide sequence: TGCAGTGCTAAGGGACTTGGGTTCTACAATGAGCAGTTCGTC. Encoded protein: CSAKGLGFYNEQFV.

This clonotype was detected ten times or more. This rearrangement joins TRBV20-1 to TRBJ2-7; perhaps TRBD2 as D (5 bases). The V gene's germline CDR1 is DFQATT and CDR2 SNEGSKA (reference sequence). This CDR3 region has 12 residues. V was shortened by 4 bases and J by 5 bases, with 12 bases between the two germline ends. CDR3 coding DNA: TGCAGTGCTACCCCCCCGGGGAACGAGCAGTACTTC. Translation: CSATPPGNEQYF.

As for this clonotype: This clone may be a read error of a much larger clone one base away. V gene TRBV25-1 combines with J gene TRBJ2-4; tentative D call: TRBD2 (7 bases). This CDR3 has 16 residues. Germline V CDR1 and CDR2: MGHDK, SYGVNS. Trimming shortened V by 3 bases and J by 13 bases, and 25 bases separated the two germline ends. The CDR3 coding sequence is TGTGCCAGCAGTGAGAGTGGGGGGGGCAGGGACTACGGGCAGTACTTC. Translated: CASSESGGGRDYGQYF.

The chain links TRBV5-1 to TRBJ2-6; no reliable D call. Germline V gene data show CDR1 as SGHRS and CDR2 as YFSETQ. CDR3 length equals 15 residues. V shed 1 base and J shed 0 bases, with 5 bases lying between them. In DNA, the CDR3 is TGCGCCAGCAGCTTGACGGCCTCTGGGGCCAACGTCCTGACTTTC. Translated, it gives CASSLTASGANVLTF. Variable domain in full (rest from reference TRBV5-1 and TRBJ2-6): KAGVTQTPRYLIKTRGQQVTLSCSPISGHRSVSWYQQTPGQGLQFLFEYFSETQRNKGNFPGRFSGRQFSNSRSEMNVSTLELGDSALYLCASSLTASGANVLTFGAGSRLTVL.

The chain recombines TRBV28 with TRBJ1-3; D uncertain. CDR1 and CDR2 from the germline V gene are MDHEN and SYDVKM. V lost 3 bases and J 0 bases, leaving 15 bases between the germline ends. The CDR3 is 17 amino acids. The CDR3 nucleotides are TGTGCCAGCAGTTTTTTTGGTGCCGCGGCCTCTGGAAACACCATATATTTT. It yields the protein CASSFFGAAASGNTIYF. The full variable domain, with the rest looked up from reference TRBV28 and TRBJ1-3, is DVKVTQSSRYLVKRTGEKVFLECVQDMDHENMFWYRQDPGLGLRLIYFSYDVKMKEKGDIPEGYSVSREKKERFSLILESASTNQTSMYLCASSFFGAAASGNTIYFGEGSWLTVV.

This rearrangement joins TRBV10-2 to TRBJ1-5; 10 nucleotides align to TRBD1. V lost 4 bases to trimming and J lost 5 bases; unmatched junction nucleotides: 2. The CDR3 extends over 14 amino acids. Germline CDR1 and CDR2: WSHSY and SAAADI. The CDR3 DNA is TGCGCCAGCAGTGGACAGGGGGCAGATCAGCCCCAGCATTTT. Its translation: CASSGQGADQPQHF.

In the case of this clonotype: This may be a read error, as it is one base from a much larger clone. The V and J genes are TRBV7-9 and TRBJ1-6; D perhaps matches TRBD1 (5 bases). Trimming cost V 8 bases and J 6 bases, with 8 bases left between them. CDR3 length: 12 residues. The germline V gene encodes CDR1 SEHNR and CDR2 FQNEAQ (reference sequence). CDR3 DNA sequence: TGTGCCAGCCGAGGGACTAATTCACCCCTCCACTTT. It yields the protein CASRGTNSPLHF.